This T cell receptor beta chain was captured in a study of graft-versus-host responses after intestinal transplantation. Across the whole study: Anti-thymocyte globulin served as induction for all recipients, who then took tacrolimus and steroids for about 3 years.

About this clone itself: What it binds is unknown.

Study-wide points: Across patients carrying graft-donor T cell macrochimerism, allografts held high graft-versus-host to host-versus-graft clonal ratios. Early declines in HvG clones that occurred post-transplant were associated with peak circulating GvH clone levels. Recipient marrow contained GvH clones, some of which appeared first in ileum or blood.

Germline loops: CDR1 SGHVS, CDR2 FQNEAQ. The CDR3 is 14 residues long. J gave up 5 bases and V 7 bases, and 3 bases lay outside the gene matches. Clones were sequenced by immunoSEQ multiplex PCR, and TCRdb holds only the in-frame ones, with some missing. Of around 99,000 clones listed, roughly 89% are singletons. The TCR sequence derives from a human donor who was the organ donor for an intestinal transplant. The material sequenced was unstimulated CD4+ T cells sorted from spleen or lymph node cells, taken before transplant. The V call is TRBV7-8, the J call TRBJ2-1; 12 positions agree with TRBD2. CDR3 protein: CASTGLAGNNEQFF. DNA of the CDR3: TGTGCCAGCACCGGACTAGCGGGAAACAATGAGCAGTTCTTC.